The present TCR beta chain was sequenced within a study of blood T cell repertoires in COVID-19. On the study more broadly: In each case, the material was cDNA or gDNA derived from T cells, B-cell-depleted T cells, or PBMCs.

Trimming cost V 3 bases and J 5 bases; bases outside gene matches: 8. Germline V gene lookup returns CDR1 SGDLS and CDR2 YYNGEE. The CDR3 has 15 amino acids. Method: immunoSEQ multiplex PCR; TCRdb's copy keeps in-frame clones and lacks some. The sample shows about 400,000 clones, over 75% of them seen only once. Participants' reported clinical history set cohort assignment. Sequencing was carried out using PBMCs or T cells enriched from blood (not recorded which). The source of this sequence is a man aged 40-49 years in a cohort exposed to, infected with or recovered from COVID-19 (not recorded which). The J gene is TRBJ2-1, the V gene TRBV9, with 7 bases matching TRBD2. This chain's CDR3 is CASSAGQRENNEQFF. For the CDR3, the DNA is TGTGCCAGCAGCGCGGGCCAGCGGGAAAACAATGAGCAGTTCTTC.